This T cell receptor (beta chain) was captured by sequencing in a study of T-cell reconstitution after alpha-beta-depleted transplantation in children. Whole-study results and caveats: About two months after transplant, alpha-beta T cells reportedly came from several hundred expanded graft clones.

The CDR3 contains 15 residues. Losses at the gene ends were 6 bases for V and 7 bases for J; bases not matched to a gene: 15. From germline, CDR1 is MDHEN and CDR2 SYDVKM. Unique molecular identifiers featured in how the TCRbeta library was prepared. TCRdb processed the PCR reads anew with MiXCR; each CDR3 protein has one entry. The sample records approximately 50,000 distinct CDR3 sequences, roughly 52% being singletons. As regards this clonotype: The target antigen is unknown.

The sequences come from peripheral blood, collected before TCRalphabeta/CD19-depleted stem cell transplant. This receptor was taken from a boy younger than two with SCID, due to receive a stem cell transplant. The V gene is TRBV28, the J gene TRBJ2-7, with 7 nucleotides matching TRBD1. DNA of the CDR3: TGTGCCAGCAGGACCCGGGACAGAGATCGGGGTGAGCAGTACTTC. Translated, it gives CASRTRDRDRGEQYF. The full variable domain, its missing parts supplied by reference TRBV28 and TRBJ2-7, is DVKVTQSSRYLVKRTGEKVFLECVQDMDHENMFWYRQDPGLGLRLIYFSYDVKMKEKGDIPEGYSVSREKKERFSLILESASTNQTSMYLCASRTRDRDRGEQYFGPGTRLTVT.